One sample yielded the 18 T cell receptor beta chains listed below, sequenced in a study of T cell repertoires in cytomegalovirus infection. What these receptors recognize is not known. TCRdb independently ran MiXCR on the reads; one entry per CDR3 protein. Of roughly 60,000 distinct CDR3 sequences listed, around 34% are singletons. The specimen sequenced was PBMCs, sequenced either directly or after in vitro stimulation (not recorded which). The receptor set was obtained from a human donor in good health (CMV status not recorded). Some clones in this sample may be carry-over from other donors' samples.

The chain has TRBV2 and TRBJ2-3; 11 bases align to TRBD2. Germline V gives CDR1 SNHLY, CDR2 FYNNEI. The CDR3 loop spans 15 amino acids. V gave up 6 bases and J gave up 3 bases; unmatched junction bases: 5. The CDR3 region is CASRPRLAGTDTQYF. The CDR3 region has the DNA TGTGCCAGCAGACCCAGACTAGCGGGGACAGATACGCAGTATTTT.

This clonotype came up a few times. The chain carries TRBV7-8 and TRBJ2-3, with D possibly called TRBD1 or TRBD2 (6 bases each). Germline V gene sequence: CDR1 SGHVS, CDR2 FQNEAQ. Deletions cut 3 bases from V and 4 bases from J, with 20 bases between. The CDR3 is 17 amino acids. This chain's CDR3 is CASSLLALASGADTQYF. The DNA for the CDR3 is TGTGCCAGCAGCTTGTTGGCTCTAGCGTCAGGGGCAGATACGCAGTATTTT. The variable domain in full, with the rest retrieved from reference TRBV7-8 and TRBJ2-3, is GAGVSQSPRYKVAKRGQDVALRCDPISGHVSLFWYQQALGQGPEFLTYFQNEAQLDKSGLPSDRFFAERPEGSVSTLKIQRTQQEDSAVYLCASSLLALASGADTQYFGPGTRLTVL.

This clonotype occurred many times. V and J are TRBV7-2 and TRBJ2-5, with a weak D call TRBD1 (6 bases). V was cut by 3 bases and J by 6 bases, with 14 bases left in between. The germline CDR1 and CDR2 sequences are SGHTA and FQGNSA. The CDR3 contains 14 residues. The DNA of the CDR3 is TGTGCCAGCAGCTTTGATCGATGGGGGCAGACCCAGTACTTC. It encodes CASSFDRWGQTQYF.

This clonotype was observed at least ten times. CDR3 DNA: TGTGCTAGTGGTTTAAGTATCGGCTACACCTTC. It translates to CASGLSIGYTF. The chain carries TRBV12-5 and TRBJ1-2; D is undetermined. Germline loops: CDR1 LGHNT, CDR2 FRNRAP. CDR3 size: 11 residues. V was shortened by 3 bases and J by 8 bases, with 7 bases between the two germline ends.

The chain is built from TRBV28 and TRBJ1-5; weak D call: TRBD1 (5 bases). V was clipped by 5 bases and J by 5 bases, with 16 bases between them. The CDR3 sequence is 15 residues long. Per the germline V gene, CDR1 is MDHEN and CDR2 is SYDVKM. CDR3 sequence reads: CASSPRPMGDQPQHF. CDR3 coding DNA: TGTGCCAGCAGTCCCAGGCCGATGGGGGATCAGCCCCAGCATTTT. Complete variable domain (other parts from reference TRBV28 and TRBJ1-5): DVKVTQSSRYLVKRTGEKVFLECVQDMDHENMFWYRQDPGLGLRLIYFSYDVKMKEKGDIPEGYSVSREKKERFSLILESASTNQTSMYLCASSPRPMGDQPQHFGDGTRLSIL.

This chain connects TRBV5-1 to TRBJ1-3; the D is unclear. The CDR3 consists of 13 residues. CDR1 and CDR2 from the germline V gene are SGHRS and YFSETQ. V was trimmed by 0 bases and J by 4 bases, leaving 5 bases between them. The CDR3 protein is CASSLGSGNTIYF. The CDR3 nucleotides are TGCGCCAGCAGCTTGGGGTCCGGAAACACCATATATTTT.

This clonotype was counted ten times or more. The genes are TRBV7-8 and TRBJ1-1, with D uncertain. The V gene lost 6 bases and the J gene lost 6 bases, with 17 bases spanning the gap. The CDR3 runs 14 residues. The germline CDR1 and CDR2 sequences are SGHVS and FQNEAQ. This CDR3 is CASSLGWGAAEAFF. Written as DNA, the CDR3 is TGTGCCAGCAGTCTCGGGTGGGGAGCGGCTGAAGCTTTCTTT.

The chain carries TRBV7-2 and TRBJ1-1; TRBD1 matches at 9 bases. CDR1 is SGHTA, CDR2 FQGNSA, per germline. Trimming at V came to 4 bases and at J to 5 bases, leaving 8 bases not matched to a gene. The length of the CDR3 is 15 residues. This CDR3 is CASSSSTGGWTEAFF. Written as DNA, the CDR3 is TGTGCCAGCAGCTCGTCTACAGGGGGCTGGACTGAAGCTTTCTTT.

This chain uses TRBV19 with TRBJ2-7, with 14 positions matching TRBD2. This CDR3 spans 14 amino acids. J was trimmed by 5 bases and V by 6 bases; bases with no gene match: 3. Germline assignment: CDR1 LNHDA and CDR2 SQIVND (reference sequence). DNA for the CDR3: TGTGCCAGTAGGACTAGCGGGAGGGTCCACGAGCAGTACTTC. Its translation is CASRTSGRVHEQYF.

This chain uses TRBV6-5 with TRBJ1-6, with no clear D. From germline, CDR1 is MNHEY and CDR2 SVGAGI. The CDR3 length is 16 residues. Trimming pared 6 bases from V and 9 bases from J, leaving 21 bases between. CDR3 loop: CASRIGPANPGSPLHF. As DNA, the CDR3 is TGTGCCAGCAGGATTGGTCCCGCTAACCCTGGTTCACCCCTCCACTTT.

The chain uses TRBV6-5 and TRBJ1-1; no firm D call. Germline V gene sequence: CDR1 MNHEY, CDR2 SVGAGI. Trimming shortened V by 8 bases and J by 5 bases, and 18 bases separated the two germline ends. This CDR3 is built from 14 residues. CDR3 in DNA: TGTGCCAGCCAACCCCAGGCAACGCGAACTGAAGCTTTCTTT. It is translated as CASQPQATRTEAFF.

This clonotype was seen a few times. The chain joins TRBV7-9 to TRBJ2-3, with D perhaps being TRBD1 or TRBD2 (5 bases each). Trimming shortened V by 1 base and J by 5 bases, and 10 bases separated the two germline ends. CDR1 is SEHNR and CDR2 is FQNEAQ in the germline V gene (reference sequence). The CDR3 loop spans 14 amino acids. The CDR3 region has the DNA TGTGCCAGCAGCTTAGTGGGGGTAGGAGATACGCAGTATTTT. The encoded protein is CASSLVGVGDTQYF.

The chain links TRBV7-2 to TRBJ1-5; D gene uncertain. The CDR3 spans 14 residues. The V and J ends lost 4 bases and 3 bases respectively, with 10 bases between them. Germline CDR1 SGHTA, CDR2 FQGNSA. The chain's CDR3 is CASSYQVINQPQHF. CDR3 DNA sequence: TGTGCCAGCAGCTACCAGGTGATCAATCAGCCCCAGCATTTT.

This clonotype was observed many times. V usage is TRBV7-2 and J usage is TRBJ2-7; no clear D. CDR1 and CDR2 (germline): SGHTA, FQGNSA. This CDR3 contains 15 residues. V was shortened by 5 bases and J by 1 base, with 15 bases between the two germline ends. Here the CDR3 reads CASSPRPRSSYEQYF. The CDR3 DNA reads as TGTGCCAGCAGCCCCAGGCCCCGGTCTTCCTACGAGCAGTACTTC.

This clonotype was detected only a few times. This chain uses TRBV6-1 with TRBJ1-2; tentative D call: TRBD1 (5 bases). The length of the CDR3 is 15 residues. From germline, CDR1 is MNHNS and CDR2 SASEGT. V shed 6 bases and J shed 0 bases, with 14 bases lying between them. In nucleotides, the CDR3 is TGTGCCAGCAGCAGCGGGACGGATACTAACTATGGCTACACCTTC. This gives the protein CASSSGTDTNYGYTF.

The rearrangement links TRBV7-8 to TRBJ2-1, with 10 bases aligning to TRBD1. The J segment lost 14 bases and the V segment lost 4 bases, leaving 14 bases of the junction unmatched. In germline, CDR1 is SGHVS, CDR2 FQNEAQ. This CDR3 has 15 residues. The CDR3 protein is CASSSRDRGSASKFF. The CDR3 DNA is TGTGCCAGCAGCTCCCGGGACAGGGGATCGGCATCGAAGTTCTTC.

The J gene is TRBJ1-2, the V gene TRBV28; a possible D gene is TRBD1 (5 bases). The V end lost 4 bases, the J end lost 6 bases, and 12 bases lay between the germline ends. This CDR3 spans 13 amino acids. CDR1 and CDR2 (germline): MDHEN, SYDVKM. The CDR3 loop is CASSSRDGNGYTF. The CDR3 region has the DNA TGTGCCAGCAGTTCTCGGGACGGAAATGGCTACACCTTC.

In this sample, this clonotype turned up a few times. The chain employs TRBV6-1 and TRBJ2-5, with D tentatively TRBD1 (6 bases). CDR1 is MNHNS, CDR2 SASEGT, per germline. V lost 6 bases, J lost 5 bases, and 16 bases lay in between. The CDR3 extends over 14 amino acids. Written as DNA, the CDR3 is TGTGCCAGCAGCCCGGACAGCCTTGGGGAGACCCAGTACTTC. It codes for CASSPDSLGETQYF.